These 22 T cell receptor beta chains were sequenced from one sample in a study of T cell responses to AZD1222 COVID-19 vaccine. Method: immunoSEQ multiplex PCR; TCRdb's copy keeps in-frame clones and lacks some. The profile shows tens of thousands of clones, more than 70% of them singletons. Here the sequenced sample was peripheral blood, taken on day 0 of AZD1222 vaccination. These receptors were collected from an adult in good health.

The chain uses TRBV12-5 and TRBJ2-7, with 9 nucleotides matching TRBD2. Per germline, CDR1 LGHNT and CDR2 FRNRAP. Trimming at V came to 1 base and at J to 0 bases, leaving 13 bases not matched to a gene. CDR3 length equals 19 residues. Here the CDR3 reads CASGLAPGLAPQSSYEQYF. DNA for the CDR3: TGTGCTAGTGGTTTGGCTCCGGGACTAGCACCCCAGAGCTCCTACGAGCAGTACTTC.

The chain combines TRBV19 with TRBJ2-1; D unresolved. This CDR3 contains 13 residues. The germline V and J ends were trimmed by 7 bases and 6 bases, with 13 bases remaining between them. The germline V gene has CDR1 LNHDA and CDR2 SQIVND (reference sequence). Written as DNA, the CDR3 is TGTGCCAGTACCCAGGTTCCGGGCAATGAGCAGTTCTTC. Protein product: CASTQVPGNEQFF.

The chain couples TRBV2 to TRBJ1-4; D perhaps matches TRBD1 (5 bases). CDR3 length: 19 residues. The V and J ends lost 7 bases and 2 bases respectively, with 26 bases between them. Germline lookup yields CDR1 SNHLY and CDR2 FYNNEI. CDR3: CASKFSPADPRGTNEKLFF. The CDR3 DNA follows: TGTGCCAGCAAATTTAGCCCGGCAGACCCTCGGGGCACTAATGAAAAACTGTTTTTT.

J is TRBJ2-1 and V is TRBV28, with TRBD2 matching 8 bases. This CDR3 has 13 residues. With V trimmed by 6 bases and J by 6 bases, 4 bases remained unmatched. Germline-derived CDR1 and CDR2 are MDHEN and SYDVKM. This chain's CDR3 is CASRSGSFNEQFF. In DNA form, the CDR3 reads TGTGCCAGCAGAAGCGGGAGCTTCAATGAGCAGTTCTTC.

This chain links TRBV4-1 with TRBJ2-3, with D unclear. Trimming pared 2 bases from V and 0 bases from J, leaving 6 bases between. Germline V gene sequence: CDR1 MGHRA, CDR2 YSYEKL. This CDR3 has 14 amino acids. This CDR3 is CASSQQRSTDTQYF. In DNA form, the CDR3 reads TGCGCCAGCAGCCAACAGAGAAGCACAGATACGCAGTATTTT.

V gene TRBV7-8 combines with J gene TRBJ2-3, with a tentative D call TRBD2 (5 bases). Trimming left V 4 bases short and J 5 bases short, with 10 bases between. Per germline, CDR1 SGHVS and CDR2 FQNEAQ. The CDR3 is 13 amino acids. The CDR3, as DNA: TGTGCCAGCAGCTCGCCGGGGAGAGATACGCAGTATTTT. It translates to CASSSPGRDTQYF.

The chain's CDR3 is CASSTSGGEWEQYF. The CDR3 nucleotides read TGTGCCAGCAGTACTAGCGGGGGCGAGTGGGAGCAGTACTTC. The chain employs TRBV28 and TRBJ2-7; 11 nucleotides line up with TRBD2. This CDR3 spans 14 amino acids. Germline CDR1 is MDHEN and CDR2 is SYDVKM. Trimming removed 5 bases from V and 7 bases from J; junction bases left unmatched: 7.

V usage is TRBV3-1 (or the pseudogene TRBV3-2) and J usage is TRBJ2-4; 12 bases are shared with TRBD2. V was pared by 4 bases and J by 0 bases, with 1 base of the junction left unmatched. Germline V gene lookup returns CDR1 LGHDT and CDR2 YNNKEL (reference sequence). The CDR3 covers 16 residues. The CDR3 bases are TGTGCCAGCAGCCCGACTAGCGGGGGAGCCAAAAACATTCAGTACTTC. Translated: CASSPTSGGAKNIQYF.

CDR3 in DNA: TGTGCCAGCAGCATCGGGACGGCCAACTATGGCTACACCTTC. This sequence encodes CASSIGTANYGYTF. The chain combines TRBV5-4 with TRBJ1-2, with TRBD1 as a possible D gene (5 bases). CDR1 and CDR2 (germline): SGHNT, YYREEE (reference sequence). Deletions cut 4 bases from V and 2 bases from J, with 12 bases between. CDR3 length equals 14 residues.

This chain uses TRBV11-3 with TRBJ2-7; the match to TRBD1 covers 9 bases. This CDR3 has 13 amino acids. The V segment lost 5 bases and the J segment 4 bases; nucleotides outside the gene matches: 3. In germline, CDR1 is SGHNT, CDR2 YENEEA. This CDR3 reads CASSHGTGYEQYF. CDR3 coding DNA: TGTGCCAGCAGCCATGGGACAGGGTACGAGCAGTACTTC.

This chain joins TRBV7-9 and TRBJ1-1; TRBD1 matches at 7 bases. The CDR3 sequence is 15 residues long. V lost 1 base, J lost 1 base, and 3 bases stayed unmatched. The germline V gene has CDR1 SEHNR and CDR2 FQNEAQ (reference sequence). The CDR3 sequence: CASSLVGQANTEAFF. CDR3 coding DNA: TGTGCCAGCAGCTTAGTCGGACAGGCGAACACTGAAGCTTTCTTT.

The chain carries TRBV5-1 and TRBJ2-2, with D tentatively TRBD1 (6 bases). Trimming left V 4 bases short and J 3 bases short, with 13 bases between. CDR1 and CDR2 from the germline V gene are SGHRS and YFSETQ. There are 15 residues in the CDR3. CDR3 region: CASSGDTTDTGELFF. CDR3 bases: TGCGCCAGCAGCGGGGACACCACAGACACCGGGGAGCTGTTTTTT. Full variable domain (rest looked up from reference TRBV5-1 and TRBJ2-2): KAGVTQTPRYLIKTRGQQVTLSCSPISGHRSVSWYQQTPGQGLQFLFEYFSETQRNKGNFPGRFSGRQFSNSRSEMNVSTLELGDSALYLCASSGDTTDTGELFFGEGSRLTVL.

The CDR3 is CASSSGRINQPQHF. The DNA for the CDR3 is TGTGCCAGCAGTTCTGGACGGATCAATCAGCCCCAGCATTTT. The chain links TRBV28 to TRBJ1-5; D unclear. CDR3 length equals 14 residues. Germline-derived CDR1 and CDR2 are MDHEN and SYDVKM. V lost 4 bases, J lost 3 bases, and 10 bases lay in between.

In nucleotides, the CDR3 is TGCGCCAGCAGCTTGGCCCCGAGACTAGCGGGAGTAGGGAACACCGGGGAGCTGTTTTTT. Translated: CASSLAPRLAGVGNTGELFF. V usage is TRBV5-1 and J usage is TRBJ2-2; 12 bases fit TRBD2. V dropped 0 bases and J dropped 1; count of bases not matched to a gene: 10. The CDR3 runs 20 residues. Germline V CDR1 and CDR2: SGHRS, YFSETQ. The full variable domain, completed using reference TRBV5-1 and TRBJ2-2, is KAGVTQTPRYLIKTRGQQVTLSCSPISGHRSVSWYQQTPGQGLQFLFEYFSETQRNKGNFPGRFSGRQFSNSRSEMNVSTLELGDSALYLCASSLAPRLAGVGNTGELFFGEGSRLTVL.

This clone has more than one count but fewer than ten. The V gene is TRBV5-1, the J gene TRBJ2-5, with D maybe TRBD1 (5 bases). Trimming shortened V by 1 base and J by 3 bases, and 13 bases separated the two germline ends. CDR1 is SGHRS, CDR2 YFSETQ, per germline. The CDR3 has 15 residues. The CDR3 DNA follows: TGCGCCAGCAGCTTGAGGGGTCGCGGTGAAGAGACCCAGTACTTC. This encodes CASSLRGRGEETQYF.

The chain recombines TRBV27 with TRBJ2-7; D not certain. CDR1 and CDR2 from the germline V gene are MNHEY and SMNVEV (reference sequence). This CDR3 is built from 13 residues. The V end lost 3 bases, the J end lost 2 bases, and 8 bases lay between the germline ends. The CDR3 protein is CASSLGTAYEQYF. The CDR3, as DNA: TGTGCCAGCAGTTTGGGTACAGCCTACGAGCAGTACTTC.

This chain links TRBV6-5 with TRBJ2-5; D might be TRBD1 or TRBD2, each matching 5 bases. The V gene's germline CDR1 is MNHEY and CDR2 SVGAGI. With 7 bases removed from V and 4 bases from J, the gap between germline ends came to 19 bases. The length of the CDR3 is 15 residues. The CDR3 sequence is CASTGDSGPGETQYF. The CDR3 DNA sequence: TGTGCCAGCACCGGCGATTCGGGACCAGGAGAGACCCAGTACTTC.

This clone has just a few counts. This chain connects TRBV7-8 to TRBJ2-7, with 8 bases that match TRBD1. Trimming at V came to 4 bases and at J to 5 bases, leaving 10 bases not matched to a gene. Germline lookup yields CDR1 SGHVS and CDR2 FQNEAQ. The CDR3 covers 15 residues. The CDR3 loop is CASSSYRGSVNEQYF. CDR3 DNA sequence: TGTGCCAGCAGCTCTTACAGGGGGAGTGTCAACGAGCAGTACTTC. The full variable domain, rest sourced from reference TRBV7-8 and TRBJ2-7, is GAGVSQSPRYKVAKRGQDVALRCDPISGHVSLFWYQQALGQGPEFLTYFQNEAQLDKSGLPSDRFFAERPEGSVSTLKIQRTQQEDSAVYLCASSSYRGSVNEQYFGPGTRLTVT.

This clone was found a few times. The chain links TRBV6-5 to TRBJ2-7; TRBD2 might be the D (6 bases). The CDR3 extends over 15 amino acids. Germline loops: CDR1 MNHEY, CDR2 SVGAGI. The V and J ends lost 7 bases and 3 bases respectively, with 19 bases between them. CDR3 sequence (DNA): TGTGCCAGCACCCCCAAGGGAGGAACTTACTACGAGCAGTACTTC. Translation: CASTPKGGTYYEQYF.

The CDR3 spells CASSRTGGASDYGYTF. CDR3 coding DNA: TGTGCCAGTAGCAGGACAGGGGGCGCGTCCGACTATGGCTACACCTTC. V gene TRBV19 combines with J gene TRBJ1-2, with 11 bases fitting TRBD1. The junction had 9 bases not matched to a gene; V was cut back by 6 bases and J by 3 bases. The CDR3 covers 16 residues. Germline loops: CDR1 LNHDA, CDR2 SQIVND (reference sequence).

The chain joins TRBV30 to TRBJ1-2; TRBD1 aligns across 12 bases. J gave up 6 bases and V 3 bases, and 5 bases lay outside the gene matches. This CDR3 is built from 14 residues. Germline V gene data show CDR1 as GTSNPN and CDR2 as SVGIG (reference sequence). This chain's CDR3 is CAWRGQGASDGYTF. CDR3 nucleotide sequence: TGTGCCTGGAGGGGACAGGGGGCGAGTGATGGCTACACCTTC.

V and J are TRBV7-9 and TRBJ1-6, with TRBD1 matching 8 bases. CDR1 is SEHNR and CDR2 is FQNEAQ in the germline V gene (reference sequence). With V trimmed by 6 bases and J by 4 bases, 5 bases remained unmatched. The CDR3 spans 15 residues. As DNA, the CDR3 is TGTGCCAGCAGTCTAACAGGGGGATATAATTCACCCCTCCACTTT. This gives the protein CASSLTGGYNSPLHF.